These T cell receptor beta chains were read from a single sample in a study of T cell repertoires in aging, cancer and after chemotherapy. TCRdb analysed the multiplex PCR reads with MiXCR anew, one entry per CDR3 protein. Counted here are fewer than 6,500 distinct CDR3 sequences, around 32% occurring once; the ten biggest clones make up less than 9%. Sequenced: blood. The receptors here all came from a human donor with a blood cancer. Each CDR3 is given with its conserved first and last residue. D genes are given only for firm matches. Clone size is shown for a subset of rows, as once, few, many or a class of expanded clone.

TRBV19	TRBD1	TRBJ1-2	medium-sized	CASSTVPGQWNYGYTF	TGTGCCAGTAGTACCGTTCCGGGACAGTGGAACTATGGCTACACCTTC
TRBV10-3	TRBD2	TRBJ2-1	few	CAISFSPKAGGRSYNEQFF	TGTGCCATCAGTTTTAGCCCGAAGGCGGGAGGCCGGTCCTACAATGAGCAGTTCTTC
TRBV20-1	.	TRBJ2-7	.	CSARPRVLGRREQYF	TGCAGTGCTAGGCCTAGGGTACTGGGTCGTCGCGAGCAGTACTTC
TRBV15	TRBD1	TRBJ2-1	medium-sized	CATSRVTGGLYNEQFF	TGTGCCACCAGCAGGGTAACAGGGGGCCTCTACAATGAGCAGTTCTTC
TRBV11-2	TRBD2	TRBJ2-3	.	CASSFGLGPDTQYF	TGTGCCAGCAGCTTCGGACTAGGACCAGATACGCAGTATTTT
TRBV18	TRBD2	TRBJ2-3	medium-sized	CASSHSGRVADTQYF	TGTGCCAGCTCACATAGCGGGAGAGTAGCAGATACGCAGTATTTT
TRBV29-1	TRBD1	TRBJ2-1	large	CSVGTGGDEQFF	TGCAGCGTCGGGACAGGCGGGGATGAGCAGTTCTTC
TRBV7-6	.	TRBJ2-1	few	CASSSFRSVGNEQFF	TGTGCCAGCAGCTCATTCCGGTCTGTGGGGAATGAGCAGTTCTTC
TRBV6-5	.	TRBJ1-3	medium-sized	CASTPADYGNTIYF	TGTGCCAGCACCCCCGCAGATTATGGAAACACCATATATTTT
TRBV7-6	.	TRBJ1-3	few	CASSPSGTASSGNTIYF	TGTGCCAGCAGCCCCTCCGGGACGGCCAGCTCTGGAAACACCATATATTTT
TRBV10-2	TRBD2	TRBJ2-2	few	CASRYTSVGELFF	TGCGCCAGCAGGTACACTAGCGTCGGGGAGCTGTTTTTT
TRBV6-6	.	TRBJ2-5	medium-sized	CASSYSGEGETQYF	TGTGCCAGCAGTTACTCAGGGGAAGGAGAGACCCAGTACTTC
TRBV15	.	TRBJ2-1	large	CATSNPSDTSSSYNEQFF	TGTGCCACCAGCAACCCCTCCGACACTTCAAGCTCCTACAATGAGCAGTTCTTC
TRBV12-3/TRBV12-4	.	TRBJ2-5	medium-sized	CASSLAQVGGRYF	TGTGCCAGCAGTTTAGCGCAAGTCGGAGGCCGGTACTTC
TRBV29-1	.	TRBJ1-4	medium-sized	CSVGNPRIGEKLFF	TGCAGCGTTGGGAACCCGCGGATAGGTGAAAAACTGTTTTTT
TRBV6-5	.	TRBJ1-5	few	CASILAPGLPQHF	TGTGCCAGCATATTGGCCCCTGGTTTGCCCCAGCATTTT
TRBV20-1	.	TRBJ1-2	once	CSAREIGGGGYGYTF	TGCAGTGCTAGAGAAATCGGGGGCGGAGGCTATGGCTACACCTTC
TRBV5-4	.	TRBJ2-5	medium-sized	CASSSPGAGETQYF	TGTGCCAGCAGTTCCCCCGGGGCAGGGGAGACCCAGTACTTC
TRBV5-5	TRBD1	TRBJ2-7	.	CASSSNPGQAYEQYF	TGTGCCAGCAGCTCAAATCCGGGACAGGCCTACGAGCAGTACTTC
TRBV7-9	TRBD1	TRBJ2-7	.	CASSPRDRSAYEQYF	TGTGCCAGCAGCCCCCGGGACAGGTCAGCCTACGAGCAGTACTTC
TRBV27	.	TRBJ1-5	few	CASSLSAGYGQPQHF	TGTGCCAGCAGTTTATCGGCGGGGTACGGGCAGCCCCAGCATTTT
TRBV9	.	TRBJ2-2	.	CASSVDFIGELFF	TGTGCCAGCAGCGTAGATTTCATCGGGGAGCTGTTTTTT
TRBV7-2	.	TRBJ2-2	few	CASRPPGLQKAGELFF	TGTGCCAGCAGGCCACCGGGACTCCAAAAGGCCGGGGAGCTGTTTTTT
TRBV24-1	.	TRBJ1-3	.	CATSDPSPGKTIYF	TGTGCCACCAGTGATCCAAGTCCTGGAAAAACCATATATTTT
TRBV19	TRBD1	TRBJ1-1	few	CASSIEGAGRAFF	TGTGCCAGTAGTATCGAGGGGGCCGGGAGGGCTTTCTTT
TRBV7-9	.	TRBJ1-2	.	CASRTAGTGYTF	TGTGCCAGCAGGACCGCCGGGACTGGCTACACCTTC
TRBV10-1	.	TRBJ2-1	few	CASSEEGDEQFF	TGCGCCAGCAGTGAGGAGGGAGATGAGCAGTTCTTC
TRBV20-1	TRBD2	TRBJ2-1	.	CSARGMGAGGLSSSYNEQFF	TGCAGTGCACGGGGAATGGGTGCGGGAGGGCTGTCAAGCTCCTACAATGAGCAGTTCTTC
TRBV18	.	TRBJ2-1	.	CASSPRLVESYYNEQFF	TGTGCCAGCTCACCACGTTTGGTGGAAAGCTACTACAATGAGCAGTTCTTC
TRBV28	.	TRBJ2-3	few	CASSFPLTGTRTDTQYF	TGTGCCAGCAGTTTCCCACTGACTGGGACGCGCACAGATACGCAGTATTTT
TRBV20-1	TRBD1	TRBJ2-7	.	CSAREGDRDLGEQYF	TGCAGTGCTAGAGAAGGGGACAGAGACCTAGGCGAGCAGTACTTC
TRBV6-5	.	TRBJ2-1	medium-sized	CASSLAFNSYNEQFF	TGTGCCAGCTCGTTAGCGTTTAACTCCTACAATGAGCAGTTCTTC
TRBV19	TRBD2	TRBJ2-1	.	CASMGSSLAGARVHEQFF	TGTGCCAGTATGGGTTCTTCCCTAGCGGGAGCTAGAGTCCATGAGCAGTTCTTC
TRBV27	TRBD1	TRBJ2-1	medium-sized	CASTENRGLNSYNEQFF	TGTGCCAGCACCGAAAACAGGGGCCTAAACTCCTACAATGAGCAGTTCTTC
TRBV4-2	.	TRBJ2-7	.	CASSPGAGDRPYEQYF	TGTGCCAGCAGCCCAGGGGCGGGGGACAGACCCTACGAGCAGTACTTC
TRBV12-3/TRBV12-4	.	TRBJ2-1	few	CASTNSHFYNEQFF	TGTGCCAGCACCAACTCCCACTTCTACAATGAGCAGTTCTTC
TRBV11-2	TRBD2	TRBJ2-3	once	CASSLDRLCGRSADTQYF	TGTGCCAGCAGCTTAGATCGCCTTTGCGGGAGGAGTGCAGATACGCAGTATTTT
TRBV6-1	.	TRBJ2-5	medium-sized	CASSRGKETQYF	TGTGCCAGCAGTAGGGGGAAGGAGACCCAGTACTTC
TRBV27	TRBD1	TRBJ1-1	.	CASSLYPGGGNTEAFF	TGTGCCAGCAGTTTATATCCAGGGGGCGGTAACACTGAAGCTTTCTTT
TRBV20-1	TRBD2	TRBJ2-3	few	CSAGGLAGDSDTQYF	TGCAGTGCGGGGGGACTAGCGGGAGACTCAGATACGCAGTATTTT